This T cell receptor beta chain was obtained from a study of OX40 agonist ivuxolimab in advanced cancers. Clones were sequenced by immunoSEQ multiplex PCR, and TCRdb holds only the in-frame ones, with some missing. Of fewer than 90,000 clones in the sample, roughly 91% were seen once. The V gene's germline CDR1 is WNHNN and CDR2 SYGVQD (reference sequence). The CDR3 contains 16 residues. Trimming pared 3 bases from V and 3 bases from J, leaving 15 bases between. The source material was CD4+ or CD8+ T cells sorted from blood, sampled in a trial of the OX40 agonist ivuxolimab. This chain links TRBV10-1 with TRBJ2-1, with D tentatively TRBD1 (5 bases). This sequence originates from an adult with an advanced solid tumor such as melanoma, head and neck, liver or kidney cancer. The CDR3 DNA is TGCGCCAGCAGTGATCGGCTCGTCAGGGACTACAATGAGCAGTTCTTC. Translating gives CASSDRLVRDYNEQFF.